This T cell receptor (beta chain) emerged from a study of T cells in Graves' hyperthyroidism and ophthalmopathy. General observations from the study: Blood also carried most thyroid clonotypes expanded above 0.001.

About this clonotype itself: Its antigen remains unknown.

Germline V gives CDR1 SGHRS, CDR2 YFSETQ. This CDR3 comprises 16 residues. With V trimmed by 4 bases and J by 4 bases, 13 bases remained unmatched. From RNA transcripts, TCR beta CDR3 regions were amplified. TCR CDR3 underwent first-round RT-PCR with the HTBI primer set. TCRdb re-called the multiplex PCR reads through MiXCR, storing one row per CDR3 protein. This sample yields hundreds of thousands of distinct CDR3 sequences, of which 13% to 15% are seen a single time; more than 11% belongs to the top ten. This chain connects TRBV5-1 to TRBJ2-7, with 8 bases matching TRBD1. Sequences were obtained from blood. This receptor was identified in a woman aged 40 to 50 with Graves' hyperthyroidism. CDR3 amino acids: CASSDRGTGGFYEQYF. CDR3 sequence (DNA): TGCGCCAGCAGCGACAGAGGCACAGGGGGTTTTTACGAGCAGTACTTC.